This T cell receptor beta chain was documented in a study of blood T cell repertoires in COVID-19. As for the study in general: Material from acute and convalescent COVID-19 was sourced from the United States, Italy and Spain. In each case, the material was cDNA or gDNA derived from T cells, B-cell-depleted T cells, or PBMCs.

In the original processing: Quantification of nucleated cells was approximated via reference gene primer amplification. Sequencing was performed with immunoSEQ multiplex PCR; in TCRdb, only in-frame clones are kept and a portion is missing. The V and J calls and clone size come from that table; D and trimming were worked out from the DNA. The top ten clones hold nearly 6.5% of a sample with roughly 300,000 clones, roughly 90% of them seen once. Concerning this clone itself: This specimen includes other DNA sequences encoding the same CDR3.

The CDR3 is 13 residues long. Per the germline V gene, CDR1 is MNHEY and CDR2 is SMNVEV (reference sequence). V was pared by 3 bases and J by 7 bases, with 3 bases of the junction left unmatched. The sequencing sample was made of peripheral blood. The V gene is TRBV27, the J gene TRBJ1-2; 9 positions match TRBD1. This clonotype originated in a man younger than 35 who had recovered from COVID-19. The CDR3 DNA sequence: TGTGCCAGCAGTTTCGACAGGGGGGGTGGCTACACCTTC. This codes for CASSFDRGGGYTF.